These 29 T cell receptor beta chains were sequenced from one sample in a study of blood T cell repertoires in COVID-19. TCRdb's table, derived via immunoSEQ multiplex PCR, lists solely in-frame clones and lacks some. The repertoire holds roughly 90,000 clones, with 75% to 85% as singletons. Source material: peripheral blood. The receptors were sampled from a woman in her seventies with acute or convalescent COVID-19.

This clone appeared once. The V call is TRBV20-1, the J call TRBJ1-1; D gene unclear. V gave up 2 bases and J gave up 7 bases, with 8 bases separating them. CDR3 size: 11 residues. Germline lookup yields CDR1 DFQATT and CDR2 SNEGSKA (reference sequence). The CDR3 DNA is TGCAGTGCTAGACCCCACGGTGAAGCTTTCTTT. This sequence encodes CSARPHGEAFF.

This clone showed up just a few times. The CDR3 DNA sequence: TGTGCCAGCAAAAAGGCAGGCCAGGGGAACACCATATATTTT. Translation gives CASKKAGQGNTIYF. This chain joins TRBV2 and TRBJ1-3, with a possible D match to TRBD1 (6 bases). V lost 7 bases and J lost 7, with 17 bases in between. CDR3 length equals 14 residues. Per the germline V gene, CDR1 is SNHLY and CDR2 is FYNNEI.

A single count supports this clone. The gene calls are TRBV5-4 and TRBJ2-3; TRBD2 matches 8 bases. After removal of 2 bases from V and 4 bases from J, the junction contained 6 bases not matched to a gene. The CDR3 contains 15 residues. Germline assignment: CDR1 SGHNT and CDR2 YYREEE (reference sequence). The CDR3 coding sequence is TGTGCCAGCAGCTTCCGCGGGGGGAGCGCAGATACGCAGTATTTT. Protein product: CASSFRGGSADTQYF.

The chain recombines TRBV5-4 with TRBJ1-1; maybe TRBD1 (5 bases). CDR3 length: 16 residues. Trimming removed 4 bases from V and 8 bases from J, with 24 bases in between. Germline values: CDR1 SGHNT, CDR2 YYREEE (reference sequence). The CDR3 reads CASSLARDVLFAEAFF. CDR3 DNA sequence: TGTGCCAGCAGCCTGGCGCGGGACGTTCTTTTTGCGGAAGCTTTCTTT.

This clone has only a few counts. V and J are TRBV5-1 and TRBJ2-3, with D possibly being TRBD1 (6 bases). This CDR3 is 16 amino acids long. CDR1 is SGHRS, CDR2 YFSETQ, per germline. V dropped 5 bases and J dropped 0 bases, with 16 bases sitting between them. CDR3 in DNA: TGCGCCAGCAGGTACAGGGACCGGGTTAGCACAGATACGCAGTATTTT. Translation: CASRYRDRVSTDTQYF.

This chain joins TRBV6-4 and TRBJ2-5, with TRBD2 identical over 8 bases. Germline CDR1 MRHNA, CDR2 SNTAGT. The V segment lost 0 bases and the J segment 2 bases; nucleotides outside the gene matches: 8. The CDR3 loop spans 17 amino acids. CDR3 amino acids: CASSDSGRPGGQETQYF. The DNA of the CDR3 is TGTGCCAGCAGTGACTCTGGTCGGCCGGGGGGGCAAGAGACCCAGTACTTC.

This chain joins TRBV16 and TRBJ1-5; no definite D call. Germline V gene data show CDR1 as KGHSY and CDR2 as FQNENV. The CDR3 runs 16 residues. V gave up 4 bases and J gave up 2 bases, with 15 bases separating them. CDR3 bases: TGTGCCAGCAGCCCACTCTCGGGGAGGGGCAATCAGCCCCAGCATTTT. Its translation is CASSPLSGRGNQPQHF.

This chain links TRBV5-4 with TRBJ2-3; 16 bases align to TRBD2. This CDR3 comprises 17 residues. The J segment lost 2 bases and the V segment lost 2 bases, leaving 2 bases of the junction unmatched. Looked up from germline, CDR1 is SGHNT and CDR2 is YYREEE (reference sequence). The CDR3 nucleotides are TGTGCCAGCAGCTTCGGGACTAGCGGGAGGGTCACAGATACGCAGTATTTT. Its translation: CASSFGTSGRVTDTQYF.

CDR3 protein: CASSLGGAAGNTIYF. The CDR3 DNA follows: TGTGCCAGCAGTTTAGGGGGGGCAGCTGGAAACACCATATATTTT. The V and J genes are TRBV27 and TRBJ1-3; the D gene is possibly TRBD1 (6 bases). The CDR3 consists of 15 residues. V lost 2 bases and J lost 2, with 10 bases in between. CDR1 and CDR2 from the germline V gene are MNHEY and SMNVEV (reference sequence).

This sequence joins TRBV11-3 and TRBJ2-7; 7 positions match TRBD1. CDR1 and CDR2 (germline): SGHNT, YENEEA. This CDR3 region has 13 residues. V lost 4 bases and J lost 2; bases outside the gene matches: 2. CDR3 sequence: CASSSQGAYEQYF. For the CDR3, the DNA is TGTGCCAGCAGCTCCCAGGGGGCCTACGAGCAGTACTTC.

The J gene is TRBJ2-7, the V gene TRBV7-2, with D perhaps TRBD1 (5 bases). Germline assignment: CDR1 SGHTA and CDR2 FQGNSA. This CDR3 region has 13 residues. The V end lost 5 bases, the J end lost 3 bases, and 11 bases lay between the germline ends. In DNA, the CDR3 is TGTGCCAGCAGCCTCAACCAGGGCTACGAGCAGTACTTC. Protein: CASSLNQGYEQYF. The whole variable domain, remainder taken from reference TRBV7-2 and TRBJ2-7, is GAGVSQSPSNKVTEKGKDVELRCDPISGHTALYWYRQSLGQGLEFLIYFQGNSAPDKSGLPSDRFSAERTGGSVSTLTIQRTQQEDSAVYLCASSLNQGYEQYFGPGTRLTVT.

The chain links TRBV5-1 to TRBJ2-1; 14 bases are shared with TRBD2. Trimming took 5 bases from V and 1 from J; bases not matched to a gene: 11. The germline CDR1 and CDR2 sequences are SGHRS and YFSETQ. The CDR3 consists of 19 residues. This CDR3 reads CASSTFGTSGRWSYNEQFF. The CDR3 DNA sequence: TGCGCCAGCAGTACGTTTGGGACTAGCGGGAGATGGTCCTACAATGAGCAGTTCTTC. Combining the CDR3 with reference TRBV5-1 and TRBJ2-1 gives the whole variable domain KAGVTQTPRYLIKTRGQQVTLSCSPISGHRSVSWYQQTPGQGLQFLFEYFSETQRNKGNFPGRFSGRQFSNSRSEMNVSTLELGDSALYLCASSTFGTSGRWSYNEQFFGPGTRLTVL.

This clone showed up just once. V gene TRBV28 combines with J gene TRBJ1-2; TRBD1 agrees at 9 bases. Trimming took 7 bases from V and 3 from J; bases not matched to a gene: 6. The CDR3 has 14 residues. Germline V lookup: CDR1 MDHEN, CDR2 SYDVKM. CDR3 sequence: CASKYRDRDYGYTF. The CDR3 DNA sequence: TGTGCCAGCAAATACCGGGACAGGGACTATGGCTACACCTTC.

This clone showed up just once. This rearrangement joins TRBV5-6 to TRBJ1-2; 9 nucleotides line up with TRBD1. Germline CDR1 SGHDT, CDR2 YYEEEE. With 4 bases clipped from V and 0 bases from J, the junction kept 4 bases outside the gene matches. There are 15 residues in the CDR3. CDR3 sequence reads: CASSLGQGSNYGYTF. The DNA for the CDR3 is TGTGCCAGCAGCCTTGGACAGGGGTCTAACTATGGCTACACCTTC. The entire variable domain, with the rest obtained from reference TRBV5-6 and TRBJ1-2, is as follows: DAGVTQSPTHLIKTRGQQVTLRCSPKSGHDTVSWYQQALGQGPQFIFQYYEEEERQRGNFPDRFSGHQFPNYSSELNVNALLLGDSALYLCASSLGQGSNYGYTFGSGTRLTVV.

This chain joins TRBV2 and TRBJ2-7; 8 bases are a match to TRBD1. V lost 5 bases, J lost 6 bases, and 12 bases stayed unmatched. The germline gives CDR1 SNHLY, CDR2 FYNNEI. CDR3 length: 15 amino acids. The CDR3: CASSFGDRYGGEQYF. CDR3 in DNA: TGTGCCAGCAGTTTTGGGGACAGGTACGGGGGCGAGCAGTACTTC.

The rearrangement links TRBV18 to TRBJ2-7; 8 bases map to TRBD1. The length of the CDR3 is 13 residues. V was clipped by 4 bases and J by 5 bases; unmatched bases: 4. Germline values: CDR1 KGHSH, CDR2 LQKENI. The CDR3 coding sequence is TGTGCCAGCTCACGGACAGGGATAAACGAGCAGTACTTC. Translated, it gives CASSRTGINEQYF.

This chain joins TRBV9 and TRBJ2-2, with 7 bases matching TRBD1. After removal of 4 bases from V and 7 bases from J, the junction contained 7 bases not matched to a gene. The CDR3 consists of 14 residues. From germline, CDR1 is SGDLS and CDR2 YYNGEE. CDR3 in amino acids: CASSPTGDHGELFF. The CDR3 DNA sequence: TGTGCCAGCAGCCCTACAGGGGATCACGGGGAGCTGTTTTTT.

This clone was detected a few times. This sequence joins TRBV14 and TRBJ2-7; 10 bases match TRBD2. CDR1 and CDR2 (germline): SGHDN, FVKESK. After removal of 1 base from V and 6 bases from J, the junction contained 6 bases not matched to a gene. The CDR3 runs 15 residues. This CDR3 is CASSQAASGSSEQYF. CDR3 bases: TGTGCCAGCAGCCAAGCGGCTAGCGGGAGTTCCGAGCAGTACTTC. Full variable domain (missing parts from reference TRBV14 and TRBJ2-7): EAGVTQFPSHSVIEKGQTVTLRCDPISGHDNLYWYRRVMGKEIKFLLHFVKESKQDESGMPNNRFLAERTGGTYSTLKVQPAELEDSGVYFCASSQAASGSSEQYFGPGTRLTVT.

This sequence joins TRBV5-1 and TRBJ2-1, with D unclear. Germline V gene lookup returns CDR1 SGHRS and CDR2 YFSETQ. V was clipped by 0 bases and J by 5 bases, with 6 bases between them. CDR3 length: 13 amino acids. The CDR3: CASSLDRNNEQFF. CDR3 DNA sequence: TGCGCCAGCAGCTTGGATAGAAACAATGAGCAGTTCTTC.

The chain combines TRBV3-1 (or the pseudogene TRBV3-2) with TRBJ2-7, with D tentatively TRBD2 (6 bases). CDR1 is LGHDT, CDR2 YNNKEL, per germline (reference sequence). The CDR3 contains 13 residues. The V end was cut by 1 base, the J end by 3 bases, with 7 bases between. CDR3 loop: CASSQGGVYEQYF. DNA of the CDR3: TGTGCCAGCAGCCAAGGGGGGGTCTACGAGCAGTACTTC.

V is TRBV15 and J is TRBJ2-1; the D gene is possibly TRBD2 (6 bases). The germline V gene encodes CDR1 LNHNV and CDR2 YYDKDF (reference sequence). The CDR3 spans 12 residues. V shed 0 bases and J shed 15 bases, with 12 bases lying between them. The CDR3 sequence: CATSRDPREAFF. CDR3 nucleotides: TGTGCCACCAGCAGAGATCCCAGGGAGGCGTTCTTC.

The DNA for the CDR3 is TGTGCCAGCAGCCAAACAGGGAGCGGCTATGGCTACACCTTC. The encoded protein is CASSQTGSGYGYTF. The chain couples TRBV3-1 (or the pseudogene TRBV3-2) to TRBJ1-2; D is perhaps TRBD1 (6 bases). V lost 2 bases and J 4 bases, leaving 11 bases between the germline ends. CDR1 and CDR2 from the germline V gene are LGHDT and YNNKEL (reference sequence). This CDR3 is built from 14 residues.

In its sample, this clone was seen once. The chain links TRBV27 to TRBJ1-1, with D possibly being TRBD1 (6 bases). This CDR3 spans 14 amino acids. CDR1 and CDR2 from the germline V gene are MNHEY and SMNVEV (reference sequence). Trimming cost V 5 bases and J 0 bases, with 10 bases left between them. The CDR3 spells CASSRQVMNTEAFF. The CDR3 DNA sequence: TGTGCCAGCAGTCGACAGGTCATGAACACTGAAGCTTTCTTT.

This clone was found a few times. The gene calls are TRBV19 and TRBJ1-1; no clear D. Germline CDR1 LNHDA, CDR2 SQIVND (reference sequence). The ends were cut back, 2 bases at V and 1 base at J, with 5 bases in the middle. This CDR3 is built from 13 residues. The CDR3 region is CASSISGNTEAFF. The CDR3 region has the DNA TGTGCCAGTAGTATATCAGGGAACACTGAAGCTTTCTTT.

This chain connects TRBV5-6 to TRBJ1-3; a weak D match, TRBD1 (6 bases). The CDR3 is 16 amino acids. The germline CDR1 and CDR2 sequences are SGHDT and YYEEEE. The ends were cut back, 2 bases at V and 0 bases at J, with 12 bases in the middle. DNA of the CDR3: TGTGCCAGCAGCTTCTGGGGGCTCAACTCTGGAAACACCATATATTTT. Translation: CASSFWGLNSGNTIYF.

The count of this clone is one. The genes are TRBV6-2 or TRBV6-3 and TRBJ2-7; D is unresolved. The CDR3 contains 13 residues. Trimming removed 2 bases at V and 0 bases at J, with 5 bases between. In germline, CDR1 is MNHEY, CDR2 SVGEGT. The CDR3 is CASSYTNSYEQYF. CDR3 sequence (DNA): TGTGCCAGCAGTTACACAAACTCCTACGAGCAGTACTTC.

The rearrangement links TRBV19 to TRBJ2-2; TRBD2 matches at 13 bases. Germline assignment: CDR1 LNHDA and CDR2 SQIVND (reference sequence). V trimming: 1 base; J trimming: 7 bases; junction bases outside the gene matches: 6. The CDR3 extends over 17 amino acids. DNA of the CDR3: TGTGCCAGTAGTATAGTAGGACTAGCGGGAGAAGTCGGGGAGCTGTTTTTT. Its translation: CASSIVGLAGEVGELFF.

The genes are TRBV5-1 and TRBJ2-5; 12 bases agree with TRBD2. This CDR3 region has 15 residues. J gave up 5 bases and V 4 bases, and 6 bases lay outside the gene matches. Germline CDR1 is SGHRS and CDR2 is YFSETQ. CDR3 nucleotide sequence: TGCGCCAGCAGCAAGACTAGCGGGAGAATCGAGACCCAGTACTTC. This translates into CASSKTSGRIETQYF.

This chain joins TRBV29-1 and TRBJ2-5; TRBD1 matches 7 bases. Germline CDR1 and CDR2: SQVTM and ANQGSEA. CDR3 length: 13 amino acids. With 5 bases clipped from V and 3 bases from J, the junction kept 6 bases outside the gene matches. The CDR3 sequence is CSVCNTGEETQYF. In DNA form, the CDR3 reads TGCAGCGTTTGCAACACAGGGGAAGAGACCCAGTACTTC.